This TCR beta chain was sequenced for a study of T-cell reconstitution after alpha-beta-depleted transplantation in children. Regarding the study as a whole: The study reportedly traced alpha-beta T cells about two months after transplant to several hundred expanded graft clones. Several patients had high TCRbeta diversity at day 60; it came from surviving recipient T cells and thymic progenitors. One year post-transplant, T-cell counts and diversity were largely derived from T cells produced anew.

This CDR3 has 16 residues. Between the trimmed V and J ends, which lost 5 bases and 3 bases, there was a span of 17 bases. For TCRbeta, the library was prepared with unique molecular identifiers. In TCRdb, the PCR reads were re-called with MiXCR into one record per CDR3 protein. The sample carries 200,000 to 300,000 distinct CDR3 sequences, 6.5% to 10% recorded once. This clonotype was seen repeatedly, ten times or more. Its target is unknown. This chain joins TRBV12-3 or TRBV12-4 and TRBJ1-5; the D is unclear. The source of this sequence is a male patient aged 10-17 years who had a stem cell transplant for acute lymphoblastic leukemia, so the T cells may come from the graft donor. The sample was PBMCs, mostly from graft donor cells, taken 180 days after TCRalphabeta/CD19-depleted stem cell transplant. CDR3 DNA sequence: TGTGCCAGCAGTCCCCCGAGGGTAGGGATCAATCAGCCCCAGCATTTT. Encoded protein: CASSPPRVGINQPQHF.